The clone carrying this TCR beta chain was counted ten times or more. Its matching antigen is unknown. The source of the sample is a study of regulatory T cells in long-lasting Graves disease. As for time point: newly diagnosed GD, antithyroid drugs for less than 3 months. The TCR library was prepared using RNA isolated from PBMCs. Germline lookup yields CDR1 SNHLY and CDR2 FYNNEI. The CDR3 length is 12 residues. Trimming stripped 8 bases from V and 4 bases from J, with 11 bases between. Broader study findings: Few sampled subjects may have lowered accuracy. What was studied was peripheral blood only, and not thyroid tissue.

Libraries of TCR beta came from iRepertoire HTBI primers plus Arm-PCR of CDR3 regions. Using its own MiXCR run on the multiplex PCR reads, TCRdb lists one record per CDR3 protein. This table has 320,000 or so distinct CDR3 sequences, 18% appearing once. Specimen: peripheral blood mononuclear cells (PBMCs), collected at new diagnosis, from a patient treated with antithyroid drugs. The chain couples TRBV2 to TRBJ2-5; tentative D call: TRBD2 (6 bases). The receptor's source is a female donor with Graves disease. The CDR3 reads CASLQGGETQYF. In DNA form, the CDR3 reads TGTGCCAGCCTGCAGGGAGGAGAGACCCAGTACTTC. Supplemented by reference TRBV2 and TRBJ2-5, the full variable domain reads EPEVTQTPSHQVTQMGQEVILRCVPISNHLYFYWYRQILGQKVEFLVSFYNNEISEKSEIFDDQFSVERPDGSNFTLKIRSTKLEDSAMYFCASLQGGETQYFGPGTRLLVL.